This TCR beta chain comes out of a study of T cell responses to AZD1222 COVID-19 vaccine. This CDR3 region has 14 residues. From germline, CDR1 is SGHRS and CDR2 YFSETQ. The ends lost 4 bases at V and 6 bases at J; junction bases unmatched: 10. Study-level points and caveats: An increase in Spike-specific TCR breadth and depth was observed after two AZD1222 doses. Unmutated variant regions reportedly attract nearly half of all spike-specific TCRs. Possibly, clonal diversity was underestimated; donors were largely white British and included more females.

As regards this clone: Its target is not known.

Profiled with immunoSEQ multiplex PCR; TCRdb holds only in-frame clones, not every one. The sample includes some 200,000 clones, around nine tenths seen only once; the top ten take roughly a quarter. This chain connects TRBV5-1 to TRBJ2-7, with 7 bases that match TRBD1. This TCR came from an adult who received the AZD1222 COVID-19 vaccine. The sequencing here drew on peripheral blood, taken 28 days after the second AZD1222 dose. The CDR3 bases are TGCGCCAGCAGCACTAGGGACAGTCTTGGCGAGCAGTACTTC. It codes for CASSTRDSLGEQYF. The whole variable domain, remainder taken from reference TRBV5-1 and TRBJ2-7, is KAGVTQTPRYLIKTRGQQVTLSCSPISGHRSVSWYQQTPGQGLQFLFEYFSETQRNKGNFPGRFSGRQFSNSRSEMNVSTLELGDSALYLCASSTRDSLGEQYFGPGTRLTVT.